This entry lists 14 T cell receptor beta chains sequenced from one sample in a study of blood T cell repertoires in COVID-19. The method was immunoSEQ multiplex PCR; TCRdb's version includes in-frame clones alone and lacks a portion of them. The sample includes about 86,000 clones, around 80% of them seen just once. Sequenced material: peripheral blood. The source is a woman of 80 years or more with acute or convalescent COVID-19.

The chain combines TRBV7-9 with TRBJ1-1; the D gene is possibly TRBD1 (6 bases). In germline, CDR1 is SEHNR, CDR2 FQNEAQ (reference sequence). CDR3 length: 16 residues. Trimming cost V 5 bases and J 0 bases, with 16 bases left between them. The DNA for the CDR3 is TGTGCCAGCAGCCTCCGGGACATCCGCATGAACACTGAAGCTTTCTTT. It encodes CASSLRDIRMNTEAFF.

The table lists this clone with a count of one. This sequence joins TRBV3-1 (or the pseudogene TRBV3-2) and TRBJ2-7; no firm D call. Between the trimmed V and J ends, which lost 6 bases and 0 bases, there was a span of 6 bases. Germline loops: CDR1 LGHDT, CDR2 YNNKEL (reference sequence). The CDR3 is 12 residues long. The CDR3 spells CASSPSSYEQYF. The CDR3 DNA sequence: TGTGCCAGCAGTCCATCCTCCTACGAGCAGTACTTC.

The chain carries TRBV5-8 and TRBJ2-7; no clear D. CDR3 length: 14 amino acids. Trimming took off 0 bases at V and 6 bases at J, with 13 bases between the two ends. CDR1 and CDR2 from the germline V gene are SGHTS and YDEGEE. CDR3 amino acids: CASSLESGLLEQYF. The CDR3 nucleotides read TGTGCCAGCAGCTTGGAGTCGGGTCTCCTCGAGCAGTACTTC. The full variable domain, completed using reference TRBV5-8 and TRBJ2-7, is EAGVTQSPTHLIKTRGQQATLRCSPISGHTSVYWYQQALGLGLQFLLWYDEGEERNRGNFPPRFSGRQFPNYSSELNVNALELEDSALYLCASSLESGLLEQYFGPGTRLTVT.

The rearrangement uses TRBV28 and TRBJ2-7, with 8 nucleotides matching TRBD1. This CDR3 is built from 13 residues. The trim removed 9 bases at V and 5 bases at J, leaving 9 bases unmatched. CDR1 MDHEN and CDR2 SYDVKM come from the germline V gene. CDR3 protein: CASDDRGADEQYF. As DNA, the CDR3 is TGTGCCAGTGACGACAGGGGTGCGGACGAGCAGTACTTC.

The gene calls are TRBV6-5 and TRBJ1-5; 9 bases line up with TRBD1. In germline, CDR1 is MNHEY, CDR2 SVGAGI. Trimming took 5 bases from V and 5 from J; bases not matched to a gene: 7. This CDR3 is built from 15 residues. The DNA for the CDR3 is TGTGCCAGCAGTCCCGGACAGGGGATGGATCAGCCCCAGCATTTT. As protein: CASSPGQGMDQPQHF.

This clone was counted between two and nine times. As DNA, the CDR3 is TGCGCCAGCAGCTCCAAACTGGGACTAGCGGGGTCGGATGAGCAGTTCTTC. Its translation is CASSSKLGLAGSDEQFF. The rearrangement uses TRBV5-1 and TRBJ2-1, with TRBD2 matching over 13 bases. Unmatched junction bases numbered 11, after V lost 3 bases and J lost 8 bases. The germline CDR1 and CDR2 sequences are SGHRS and YFSETQ. This CDR3 region has 17 residues.

This chain links TRBV5-4 with TRBJ1-5, with D possibly matching TRBD1 (6 bases). Germline CDR1 and CDR2: SGHNT and YYREEE (reference sequence). The CDR3 runs to 13 residues. The V end lost 4 bases, the J end lost 5 bases, and 10 bases lay between the germline ends. The DNA of the CDR3 is TGTGCCAGCAGCGAGGACAGTGATCAGCCCCAGCATTTT. It is translated as CASSEDSDQPQHF.

The genes are TRBV6-4 and TRBJ1-1, with D maybe TRBD1 (5 bases). The CDR3 runs to 14 residues. CDR1 is MRHNA, CDR2 SNTAGT, per germline. Trimming took off 2 bases at V and 1 base at J, with 8 bases between the two ends. The CDR3 loop reads CASSDGGENTEAFF. Written as DNA, the CDR3 is TGTGCCAGCAGTGACGGGGGGGAGAACACTGAAGCTTTCTTT.

The chain couples TRBV18 to TRBJ1-5, with D possibly TRBD1 on 5 matching bases. CDR1 is KGHSH and CDR2 is LQKENI in the germline V gene. The V end lost 1 base, the J end lost 7 bases, and 11 bases lay between the germline ends. The CDR3 loop spans 14 amino acids. Here the CDR3 DNA reads TGTGCCAGCTCACCACAAGGGGTTGGACAGCCCCAGCATTTT. Translating it yields CASSPQGVGQPQHF.

The genes are TRBV5-1 and TRBJ2-7, with 7 bases lining up with TRBD1. V trimming: 4 bases; J trimming: 1 base; junction bases outside the gene matches: 8. Germline assignment: CDR1 SGHRS and CDR2 YFSETQ. The CDR3 has 15 amino acids. The CDR3 DNA follows: TGCGCCAGCAGCCCCCCGGGACAGCCTTCCTACGAGCAGTACTTC. Translating gives CASSPPGQPSYEQYF.

The chain has TRBV7-8 and TRBJ1-1; D is unresolved. This CDR3 is 12 amino acids long. The germline V gene has CDR1 SGHVS and CDR2 FQNEAQ. V shed 5 bases and J shed 4 bases, with 8 bases lying between them. The CDR3 region has the DNA TGTGCCAGCAGCCCACCGAGCACTGAAGCTTTCTTT. This sequence encodes CASSPPSTEAFF.

The chain has TRBV5-1 and TRBJ1-1, with 9 bases aligning to TRBD1. The length of the CDR3 is 16 residues. Germline V lookup: CDR1 SGHRS, CDR2 YFSETQ. Germline trimming cut 0 bases from V and 1 base from J; bases unmatched to any gene: 4. The CDR3 DNA sequence: TGCGCCAGCAGCTTGGGGACAGGGGCCCAGAACACTGAAGCTTTCTTT. This encodes CASSLGTGAQNTEAFF.

This clone was observed a handful of times. The rearrangement links TRBV9 to TRBJ2-6, with TRBD1 identical over 7 bases. CDR1 and CDR2 from the germline V gene are SGDLS and YYNGEE. V was clipped by 0 bases and J by 0 bases; unmatched bases: 15. This CDR3 spans 21 amino acids. This CDR3 reads CASSVVPGKIGGGSGANVLTF. The CDR3 coding sequence is TGTGCCAGCAGCGTAGTCCCAGGGAAGATAGGGGGCGGCTCTGGGGCCAACGTCCTGACTTTC.

In nucleotides, the CDR3 is TGTGCCAGCGGCGTACGACAGGGGGCAGGCATTCAGTACTTC. Translating it yields CASGVRQGAGIQYF. The chain uses TRBV6-5 and TRBJ2-4; 10 nucleotides line up with TRBD1. From germline, CDR1 is MNHEY and CDR2 SVGAGI. The CDR3 totals 14 residues. The V segment lost 8 bases and the J segment 9 bases; nucleotides outside the gene matches: 10.